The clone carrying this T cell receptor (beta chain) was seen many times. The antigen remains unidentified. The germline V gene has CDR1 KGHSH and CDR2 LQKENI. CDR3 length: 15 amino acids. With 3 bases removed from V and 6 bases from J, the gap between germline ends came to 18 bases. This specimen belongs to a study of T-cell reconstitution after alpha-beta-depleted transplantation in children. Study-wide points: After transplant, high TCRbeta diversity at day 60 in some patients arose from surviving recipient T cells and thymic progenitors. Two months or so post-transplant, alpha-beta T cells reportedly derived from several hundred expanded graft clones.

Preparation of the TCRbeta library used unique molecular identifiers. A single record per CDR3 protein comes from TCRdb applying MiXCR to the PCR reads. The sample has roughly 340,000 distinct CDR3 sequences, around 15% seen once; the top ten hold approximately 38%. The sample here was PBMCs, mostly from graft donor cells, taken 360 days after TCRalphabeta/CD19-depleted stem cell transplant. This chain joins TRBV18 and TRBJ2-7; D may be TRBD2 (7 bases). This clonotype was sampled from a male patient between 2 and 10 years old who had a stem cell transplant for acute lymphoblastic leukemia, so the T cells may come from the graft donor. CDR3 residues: CASSPFSGTTGEQYF. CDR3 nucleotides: TGTGCCAGCTCACCGTTCAGCGGGACAACCGGCGAGCAGTACTTC.